This entry concerns a single T cell receptor (beta chain). Its target antigen remains unknown. The library was prepared using 5' RACE. For each TCR library, 3,500 to 4,500 ng of total RNA was used. cDNA was synthesized with SMARTScribe reverse transcriptase in eight separate reactions per sample. Unique molecular identifiers containing a 6-nucleotide sample barcode were introduced through template switching during cDNA synthesis. TCRalpha and TCRbeta cDNA was amplified by two nested PCRs of 16 and 9 cycles, with bead purification after each PCR. Before amplification, the cDNA was treated with uracil DNA-glycosylase and purified using the QIAquick PCR purification kit. The second PCR added Illumina TruSeq-compatible adapters along with sample-specific barcodes. Library quality and concentration were checked on TapeStation and Qubit, and libraries were pooled at around 4.7 ng each. The pooled libraries were sequenced with 2 x 100 bp reads and custom sequencing primers on an Illumina HiSeq2500 single-index Rapid Run. From the authors' description of their analysis: MiGEC version 1.2.6 was used for UMI-based consensus assembly to correct PCR and sequencing errors. MiXCR version 2.1.1 was used to carry out V(D)J alignment, clonotype assembly and CDR3 extraction. Normalisation of gene usage, clonotype sharing and MAIT/NKT TCR abundance was achieved by analysing the top 1000, 10 000 and 20 000 clonotypes per sample. Diversity was computed as the inverse Simpson index with the vegan R package after downsampling to 27 000 UMIs. Paired Mann-Whitney U tests on discordant twin pairs were used, with Benjamini-Hochberg multiple-testing correction. TCRdb reprocessed the sequencing reads and holds a single record per CDR3 protein sequence, with no DNA. The V and J calls here are based on TCRdb, not the publication. This specimen's table enumerates around 380,000 distinct CDR3 sequences. Of the sample, around 2.5% is held by the ten largest clones.

From each donor, a roughly 2.5 ml peripheral blood sample was collected into PAXgene tubes and stored at -80 degrees C. Total RNA was isolated from whole blood with the PAXgene blood miRNA kit on an automated QIAcube, without T cell sorting. Peripheral blood from monozygotic twin pairs who were concordant or discordant for inflammatory bowel disease underwent deep TCRalpha and TCRbeta repertoire profiling using unique molecular barcoding. Smoking habits were recorded for all twin pairs, and each individual was classified as a current, former or never smoker. The data stem from a study of monozygotic twins with inflammatory bowel disease (dated by TCRdb to the late 2010s). For the wider study: In total, approximately 28 monozygotic twin pairs made up the full study: 19 Danish pairs, all IBD-discordant, plus nine German pairs, of which four were IBD-concordant and five were IBD-discordant. The search for disease-associated traits relied mainly on comparing IBD patients with their genetically identical healthy co-twins within discordant pairs. Each individual had, on average, about 151 000 unique TCRalpha sequences and 181 000 unique TCRbeta sequences available for analysis.

Beyond this particular receptor, the publication reports: Compared with healthy twins, IBD patients had fewer clonotypes in common with other individuals, a difference most pronounced in patients showing signs of disease activity. Repertoire similarity did not differ between concordant and discordant twins, possibly due to limited statistical power. The results gave no support for a single strong signal or clonotype linked to IBD. Measured by the inverse Simpson index, TCRbeta repertoire diversity was lower in IBD patients than in their healthy co-twins. The analysis was unable to tell different T cell subtypes apart. Because patients were on differing immunosuppressive treatments, the repertoires may have picked up extra background noise and inter-individual variability.

The source is a human donor with ulcerative colitis or Crohn's disease, or a healthy co-twin of an affected twin (not recorded which). The sequencing input was blood.

The encoded CDR3 is CSARAGFPGELFF. The sequence is built from TRBV20-1 and TRBJ2-2; with no DNA, the TCRdb D assignment of TRBD1 cannot be verified. The CDR1 and CDR2 encoded by the germline V gene (reference sequence) are DFQATT and SNEGSKA. The CDR3 starts with the cysteine, ends with the phenylalanine, and has 13 residues. The nucleotide record is missing.